This TCR beta chain came from a study of cytomegalovirus exposure and HLA in healthy donors. For this clone: Its target is not known.

PCR primers comprised 60 Vbeta and 13 Jbeta primers. Here immunoSEQ multiplex PCR was the method, and the copy in TCRdb shows in-frame clones only, minus some. Of under 200,000 clones listed, around 82% are singletons. General observations from the study: V- and J-gene trimming in TCR beta was tied to a missense DCLRE1C variant by an analysis performed later.

In germline, CDR1 is SGHRS, CDR2 YFSETQ. The CDR3 runs to 14 residues. V lost 4 bases, J lost 2 bases, and 11 bases lay in between. The sequencing sample was made of PBMCs. The sequence was collected from a man between 25 and 39 years old in good health and CMV-seronegative. The chain carries TRBV5-1 and TRBJ2-3; D gene unclear. The CDR3 sequence is CASSPEANTDTQYF. DNA for the CDR3: TGCGCCAGCAGCCCAGAGGCCAACACAGATACGCAGTATTTT.